This paragraph reports one TCR beta chain. Its antigen is unidentified. This same CDR3 is encoded by further DNA sequences in the sample. This sample is drawn from a study of cytomegalovirus exposure and HLA in healthy donors. General observations from the study: Among CMV-associated TCR beta chains, most appeared HLA-restricted in a later analysis. Later examination showed HLA-associated TCR beta chains had greater clonal expansion than equally common others. In vitro work confirmed that three CMV-associated chains recognize CMV antigens.

60 Vbeta and 13 Jbeta primers were used in PCR. Method: immunoSEQ multiplex PCR; TCRdb's copy keeps in-frame clones and lacks some. Of 160,000 or so clones in the sample, roughly 84% were seen once. This clonotype was obtained from a woman under 30 in good health and CMV-seronegative. Material for sequencing was PBMCs.

CDR3 region: CASSLGGANQPQHF. The CDR3 DNA is TGTGCCAGCAGTTTGGGGGGTGCCAATCAGCCCCAGCATTTT. The chain employs TRBV27 and TRBJ1-5; perhaps TRBD1 as D (5 bases). With 3 bases removed from V and 3 bases from J, the gap between germline ends came to 9 bases. Per germline, CDR1 MNHEY and CDR2 SMNVEV (reference sequence). The CDR3 is 14 amino acids.